This record concerns one TCR beta chain sequence. The CDR3 spans 15 residues. The trim removed 5 bases at V and 5 bases at J, leaving 6 bases unmatched. Germline V gene data show CDR1 as SGHAT and CDR2 as FQNNGV. The table came from immunoSEQ multiplex PCR; TCRdb's copy has only in-frame clones and leaves some out. Of 600,000 to 750,000 clones in the sample, 90% were seen once. This specimen comes from a study of shared clonotypes between healthy human individuals. The chain carries TRBV11-2 and TRBJ2-5; TRBD2 matches at 12 bases. The clonotype was recovered from a man between 18 and 35 years old in good health. Some clones in this sample may be carry-over from other donors' samples. The sample taken for sequencing was memory CD8+ T cells from PBMCs. Stated subset: CD45RO+ cells pooled with CCR7-negative TemRA cells. The CDR3 reads CASSRTSGKGETQYF. CDR3 bases: TGTGCCAGCAGCCGGACTAGCGGGAAGGGGGAGACCCAGTACTTC.